Presented here are 24 T cell receptor beta chains from one specimen sequenced in a study of cytomegalovirus exposure and HLA in healthy donors. Amplification used 60 Vbeta primers and 13 Jbeta primers. Sequencing used immunoSEQ multiplex PCR; TCRdb keeps in-frame clones, though not all of them. The sample has fewer than 140,000 clones, 75% to 85% seen once; the top ten hold about 1.6%. Sequenced material: PBMCs. The receptors originated from a man aged 45-65 years in good health and CMV-seronegative.

The V gene is TRBV28, the J gene TRBJ1-5; TRBD1 matches at 7 bases. Germline values: CDR1 MDHEN, CDR2 SYDVKM. The CDR3 is made up of 14 amino acids. V gave up 6 bases and J gave up 7 bases; unmatched junction bases: 9. The CDR3 DNA reads as TGTGCCAGCAGAACAGACAGGGTAGAACAGCCCCAGCATTTT. Translated, it gives CASRTDRVEQPQHF.

This clone was recorded a few times. V and J are TRBV5-1 and TRBJ2-7; 7 bases map to TRBD1. The junction had 17 bases not matched to a gene; V was cut back by 6 bases and J by 2 bases. In germline, CDR1 is SGHRS, CDR2 YFSETQ. The CDR3 has 17 amino acids. The CDR3 region has the DNA TGCGCCAGCAACGTAGGACCCACGGGACAGCTTCCCTACGAGCAGTACTTC. This encodes CASNVGPTGQLPYEQYF.

J is TRBJ2-3 and V is TRBV28, with D unclear. With 8 bases removed from V and 2 bases from J, the gap between germline ends came to 11 bases. Germline V gene lookup returns CDR1 MDHEN and CDR2 SYDVKM. This CDR3 has 13 residues. CDR3 sequence reads: CASSHRTTDTQYF. CDR3 bases: TGTGCCAGCTCCCATAGAACCACAGATACGCAGTATTTT.

V gene TRBV5-1 combines with J gene TRBJ2-5; D unclear. Germline CDR1 SGHRS, CDR2 YFSETQ. The CDR3 totals 16 residues. Trimming removed 0 bases at V and 0 bases at J, with 12 bases between. This CDR3 is CASSLGTAEYQETQYF. For the CDR3, the DNA is TGCGCCAGCAGCTTGGGAACAGCCGAGTACCAAGAGACCCAGTACTTC. The full variable domain, completed using reference TRBV5-1 and TRBJ2-5, is KAGVTQTPRYLIKTRGQQVTLSCSPISGHRSVSWYQQTPGQGLQFLFEYFSETQRNKGNFPGRFSGRQFSNSRSEMNVSTLELGDSALYLCASSLGTAEYQETQYFGPGTRLLVL.

The V call is TRBV4-1, the J call TRBJ2-1; a possible D gene is TRBD2 (7 bases). The CDR3 length is 17 residues. Germline V gene sequence: CDR1 MGHRA, CDR2 YSYEKL. The germline V and J ends were trimmed by 2 bases and 1 base, with 15 bases remaining between them. CDR3 loop: CASSQPLEGGSYNEQFF. CDR3 nucleotides: TGCGCCAGCAGCCAACCCCTAGAGGGGGGGTCCTACAATGAGCAGTTCTTC.

This chain connects TRBV2 to TRBJ1-5, with D unclear. Germline V gives CDR1 SNHLY, CDR2 FYNNEI. The CDR3 spans 13 residues. Trimming shortened V by 3 bases and J by 6 bases, and 9 bases separated the two germline ends. The CDR3 sequence is CASSEGDSQPQHF. Here the CDR3 DNA reads TGTGCCAGCAGTGAGGGCGATTCTCAGCCCCAGCATTTT.

The chain employs TRBV19 and TRBJ1-1; TRBD1 is a possible D gene (5 bases). V gave up 7 bases and J gave up 3 bases, with 12 bases separating them. Germline CDR1 LNHDA, CDR2 SQIVND (reference sequence). The CDR3 length is 13 residues. CDR3 in amino acids: CASNRGGDTEAFF. The CDR3 DNA sequence: TGTGCCAGTAATAGGGGCGGGGACACTGAAGCTTTCTTT.

A few counts support this clone. The chain links TRBV27 to TRBJ1-2; D perhaps matches TRBD1 (5 bases). This CDR3 comprises 13 residues. V lost 3 bases, J lost 2 bases, and 7 bases lay in between. Per the germline V gene, CDR1 is MNHEY and CDR2 is SMNVEV (reference sequence). CDR3 sequence (DNA): TGTGCCAGCAGTTTGGCAGGGAACTATGGCTACACCTTC. It translates to CASSLAGNYGYTF.

J is TRBJ1-5 and V is TRBV18, with D possibly being TRBD1 (6 bases). This CDR3 region has 17 residues. Germline CDR1 and CDR2: KGHSH and LQKENI. V was pared by 2 bases and J by 0 bases, with 14 bases between. The CDR3 DNA reads TGTGCCAGCTCACCAAGGGACACAGATTATAGCAATCAGCCCCAGCATTTT. Protein sequence: CASSPRDTDYSNQPQHF.

Details on this clone: An end of the junction does not agree with germline; a read error may underlie this. The rearrangement uses TRBV19 and TRBJ1-6; D may be TRBD1 (6 bases). The CDR3 totals 16 residues. CDR1 LNHDA and CDR2 SQIVND come from the germline V gene (reference sequence). The CDR3 sequence: CVSRGETGTSGSPLHF. The CDR3 DNA sequence: TGTGTCAGTAGGGGGGAAACCGGGACATCAGGTTCACCCCTCCACTTT. Drawing the rest from reference TRBV19 and TRBJ1-6, the complete variable domain is DGGITQSPKYLFRKEGQNVTLSCEQNLNHDAMYWYRQDPGQGLRLIYYSQIVNDFQKGDIAEGYSVSREKKESFPLTVTSAQKNPTAFYLCVSRGETGTSGSPLHFGNGTRLTVT.

This chain links TRBV19 with TRBJ2-4, with 9 bases fitting TRBD2. Germline V gene sequence: CDR1 LNHDA, CDR2 SQIVND (reference sequence). This CDR3 is 13 amino acids long. The J segment lost 8 bases and the V segment lost 7 bases, leaving 6 bases of the junction unmatched. The CDR3 DNA sequence: TGTGCCAGTAACCGACAGCGGGAGGACATTCAGTACTTC. It specifies CASNRQREDIQYF.

In this sample, this clone turned up a few times. The rearrangement uses TRBV6-1 and TRBJ1-6, with D unresolved. Trimming left V 6 bases short and J 7 bases short, with 10 bases between. This CDR3 spans 13 amino acids. Germline assignment: CDR1 MNHNS and CDR2 SASEGT. CDR3 sequence reads: CASRRSKNSPLHF. For the CDR3, the DNA is TGTGCCAGCAGGCGCTCGAAGAATTCACCCCTCCACTTT.

The chain has TRBV6-5 and TRBJ1-1, with TRBD1 as a possible D gene (5 bases). Looked up from germline, CDR1 is MNHEY and CDR2 is SVGAGI. CDR3 length: 12 residues. With 4 bases removed from V and 4 bases from J, the gap between germline ends came to 7 bases. The CDR3: CASSFRGTEAFF. CDR3 DNA: TGTGCCAGCAGTTTTAGGGGCACTGAAGCTTTCTTT.

Details on this clone: At one end, the junction sequence differs from germline, possibly due to a read error. CDR3 region: CASSLEPSGGTQDF. The CDR3 nucleotides are TGCGCCAGCAGCTTGGAGCCTAGCGGGGGGACGCAGGACTTC. The chain combines TRBV5-1 with TRBJ2-7; 11 bases match TRBD2. Germline-derived CDR1 and CDR2 are SGHRS and YFSETQ. CDR3 length: 14 residues.

The chain combines TRBV28 with TRBJ1-1; D not resolved. This CDR3 has 11 amino acids. Trimming took off 7 bases at V and 9 bases at J, with 12 bases between the two ends. Per germline, CDR1 MDHEN and CDR2 SYDVKM. CDR3 nucleotides: TGTGCCAGCATCGGGATAGGGCAAGCTTTCTTT. This translates into CASIGIGQAFF.

This clone was counted between two and nine times. V is TRBV6-1 and J is TRBJ2-3; 10 bases line up with TRBD2. The CDR3 sequence is 16 residues long. Germline V gives CDR1 MNHNS, CDR2 SASEGT. V was clipped by 0 bases and J by 7 bases; unmatched bases: 7. CDR3: CASSEATAGGLNTQYF. DNA for the CDR3: TGTGCCAGCAGTGAAGCCACAGCGGGGGGGCTGAATACGCAGTATTTT.

V gene TRBV5-5 combines with J gene TRBJ1-2; no firm D call. The CDR3 contains 14 residues. V shed 4 bases and J shed 8 bases, with 18 bases lying between them. CDR1 and CDR2 (germline): SGHKS, YYEKEE (reference sequence). The CDR3 loop reads CASSPLTAARGYTF. In DNA form, the CDR3 reads TGTGCCAGCAGCCCACTGACGGCGGCTAGGGGCTACACCTTC.

The chain combines TRBV5-6 with TRBJ2-2; TRBD1 might be the D (6 bases). In germline, CDR1 is SGHDT, CDR2 YYEEEE. The CDR3 has 16 amino acids. Trimming cost V 2 bases and J 3 bases, with 14 bases left between them. The CDR3, as DNA: TGTGCCAGCAGCTTCCTGGGGGCTTCGGACACCGGGGAGCTGTTTTTT. It translates to CASSFLGASDTGELFF.

The chain links TRBV5-5 to TRBJ2-1; TRBD1 might be the D (6 bases). V dropped 3 bases and J dropped 4 bases, with 14 bases sitting between them. CDR1 and CDR2 (germline): SGHKS, YYEKEE (reference sequence). The CDR3 contains 15 residues. The CDR3 sequence: CASSSSGTTYNEQFF. In nucleotides, the CDR3 is TGTGCCAGCAGCTCCTCCGGGACAACTTACAATGAGCAGTTCTTC.

On this clone itself: At one end, the junction sequence differs from germline, possibly due to a read error. CDR3 nucleotide sequence: TGCGCCAGCAGACAAGGAAGAGATGGCTACACCTTC. The encoded protein is CASRQGRDGYTF. The chain couples TRBV4-1 to TRBJ1-2, with no clear D. Germline V gene sequence: CDR1 MGHRA, CDR2 YSYEKL. This CDR3 has 12 residues.

V usage is TRBV5-1 and J usage is TRBJ1-5, with 10 bases aligning to TRBD1. The CDR3 has 15 amino acids. Losses at the gene ends were 0 bases for V and 5 bases for J; bases not matched to a gene: 2. Germline CDR1 is SGHRS and CDR2 is YFSETQ. DNA for the CDR3: TGCGCCAGCAGCTTGGACGGGACAGGGGATCAGCCCCAGCATTTT. Its translation: CASSLDGTGDQPQHF.

This sequence joins TRBV6-5 and TRBJ2-5; D gene unclear. Trimming left V 7 bases short and J 4 bases short, with 13 bases between. CDR1 and CDR2 (germline): MNHEY, SVGAGI. The CDR3 sequence is 13 residues long. In nucleotides, the CDR3 is TGTGCCAGCAATGATCGCAGAATAGAGACCCAGTACTTC. Amino acid sequence: CASNDRRIETQYF.

This chain links TRBV7-9 with TRBJ1-2, with no clear D. This CDR3 spans 10 amino acids. V dropped 3 bases and J dropped 11 bases, with 7 bases sitting between them. CDR1 is SEHNR, CDR2 FQNEAQ, per germline (reference sequence). Here the CDR3 reads CASSFLGYTF. The DNA for the CDR3 is TGTGCCAGCAGCTTTCTCGGGTACACCTTC.

The chain has TRBV2 and TRBJ1-4, with D perhaps matching TRBD1 (5 bases). Germline V CDR1 and CDR2: SNHLY, FYNNEI. There are 12 residues in the CDR3. V gave up 1 base and J gave up 13 bases, with 10 bases separating them. The CDR3 nucleotides are TGTGCCAGCAGTGAAGTAGGGGTAGCACTGTTTTTT. It specifies CASSEVGVALFF.